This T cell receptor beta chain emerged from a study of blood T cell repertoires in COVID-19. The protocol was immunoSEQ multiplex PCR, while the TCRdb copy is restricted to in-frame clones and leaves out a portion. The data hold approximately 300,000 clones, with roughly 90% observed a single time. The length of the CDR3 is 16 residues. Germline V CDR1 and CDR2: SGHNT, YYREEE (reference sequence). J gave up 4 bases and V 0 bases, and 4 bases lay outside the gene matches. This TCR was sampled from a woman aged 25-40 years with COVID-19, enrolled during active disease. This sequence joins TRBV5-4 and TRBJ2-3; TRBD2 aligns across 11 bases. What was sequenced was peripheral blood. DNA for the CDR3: TGTGCCAGCAGCTTGGATCTAGCGGGAGGTGCAGATACGCAGTATTTT. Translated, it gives CASSLDLAGGADTQYF.